The 15 T cell receptor beta chains given below trace back to one sample, sequenced in a study of T cells after yellow fever vaccination. TCRdb independently ran MiXCR on the 5' RACE reads; one entry per CDR3 protein. The sample lists 200,000 to 250,000 distinct CDR3 sequences, roughly 3% occurring once. The input for sequencing was CD4+ T cells sorted from PBMCs, taken 10 days after the yellow fever booster vaccination. Receptors were obtained from a man younger than 35 who received the YFV17D yellow fever vaccine.

The table lists this clonotype with a few counts. The chain combines TRBV5-1 with TRBJ2-3; 11 bases agree with TRBD2. With 4 bases clipped from V and 2 bases from J, the junction kept 6 bases outside the gene matches. Germline CDR1 and CDR2: SGHRS and YFSETQ. The CDR3 length is 16 residues. DNA for the CDR3: TGCGCCAGCAGCGGAGGGACTAGCGGATTCACAGATACGCAGTATTTT. Translation gives CASSGGTSGFTDTQYF.

This clonotype showed up many times. The chain carries TRBV7-2 and TRBJ2-7; D may correspond to TRBD1 or TRBD2 (5 bases each). Trimming removed 3 bases from V and 9 bases from J, with 18 bases in between. From germline, CDR1 is SGHTA and CDR2 FQGNSA. The CDR3 contains 14 residues. CDR3 loop: CASSFERGFTMQYF. The CDR3 DNA sequence: TGTGCCAGCAGCTTCGAGAGGGGATTTACGATGCAGTACTTC.

This chain uses TRBV19 with TRBJ2-1, with 7 bases matching TRBD1. The CDR3 sequence is 15 residues long. The germline V gene has CDR1 LNHDA and CDR2 SQIVND (reference sequence). The trim removed 6 bases at V and 1 base at J, leaving 6 bases unmatched. Written as DNA, the CDR3 is TGTGCCAGTAGGGCGGACAGGAGTTCCTACAATGAGCAGTTCTTC. Translation gives CASRADRSSYNEQFF.

At least ten counts were recorded for this clonotype. The chain is built from TRBV12-3 or TRBV12-4 and TRBJ1-4, with 7 bases fitting TRBD1. V trimming: 3 bases; J trimming: 7 bases; junction bases outside the gene matches: 5. The CDR3 spans 14 residues. For the CDR3, the DNA is TGTGCCAGCAGTTTTGGGCAGGGGGGTGAAAAACTGTTTTTT. Protein: CASSFGQGGEKLFF.

The chain carries TRBV24-1 and TRBJ2-3; possible D gene TRBD1, 6 bases. Germline assignment: CDR1 KGHDR and CDR2 SFDVKD. CDR3 size: 14 residues. V was cut by 7 bases and J by 0 bases, with 10 bases left in between. The CDR3 coding sequence is TGTGCCACCAGAAAGGACAGCAGCACAGATACGCAGTATTTT. Translation gives CATRKDSSTDTQYF.

The V call is TRBV20-1, the J call TRBJ1-2, with D possibly being TRBD1 (5 bases). Looked up from germline, CDR1 is DFQATT and CDR2 is SNEGSKA (reference sequence). V was clipped by 3 bases and J by 4 bases, with 12 bases between them. CDR3 length equals 13 residues. In DNA form, the CDR3 reads TGCAGTGCTAGTGCGGGACGGAGCTATGGCTACACCTTC. This codes for CSASAGRSYGYTF.

The chain is built from TRBV7-2 and TRBJ2-1; D gene unclear. The CDR3 runs to 12 residues. The V end lost 5 bases, the J end lost 8 bases, and 10 bases lay between the germline ends. Germline V gene lookup returns CDR1 SGHTA and CDR2 FQGNSA. In DNA form, the CDR3 reads TGTGCCAGCAGCGCCCAAAGTTATGAGCAGTTCTTC. This translates into CASSAQSYEQFF.

The V and J genes are TRBV15 and TRBJ2-2; TRBD1 aligns across 7 bases. Germline CDR1 is LNHNV and CDR2 is YYDKDF (reference sequence). The CDR3 is made up of 16 amino acids. Trimming took 3 bases from V and 0 from J; bases not matched to a gene: 4. CDR3 coding DNA: TGTGCCACCAGCAGCTACAGGGGACCGAACACCGGGGAGCTGTTTTTT. Translation gives CATSSYRGPNTGELFF. Drawing the rest from reference TRBV15 and TRBJ2-2, the complete variable domain is DAMVIQNPRYQVTQFGKPVTLSCSQTLNHNVMYWYQQKSSQAPKLLFHYYDKDFNNEADTPDNFQSRRPNTSFCFLDIRSPGLGDTAMYLCATSSYRGPNTGELFFGEGSRLTVL.

In its sample, this clonotype was seen many times. CDR3 sequence (DNA): TGCGCCAGCAGCTTGGCCCATGGACCCCCGGGTGAGACCCAGTACTTC. Amino acids: CASSLAHGPPGETQYF. The V call is TRBV5-1, the J call TRBJ2-5; D not resolved. V lost 0 bases and J 5 bases, leaving 17 bases between the germline ends. CDR1 and CDR2 from the germline V gene are SGHRS and YFSETQ. The CDR3 is 16 amino acids.

There are many counts of this clonotype. The CDR3 here is CASTGGGPEAFF. For the CDR3, the DNA is TGTGCCAGCACCGGGGGTGGGCCTGAAGCTTTCTTT. V is TRBV7-9 and J is TRBJ1-1, with D perhaps TRBD1 (5 bases). This CDR3 region has 12 residues. The germline V and J ends were trimmed by 7 bases and 6 bases, with 12 bases remaining between them. Germline assignment: CDR1 SEHNR and CDR2 FQNEAQ (reference sequence).

This clonotype came up many times. The rearrangement uses TRBV5-1 and TRBJ1-1; perhaps TRBD1 as D (5 bases). Germline V gene lookup returns CDR1 SGHRS and CDR2 YFSETQ. V lost 2 bases and J lost 6, with 17 bases in between. This CDR3 contains 15 residues. The CDR3 region has the DNA TGCGCCAGCAGCTTCGTTGGGGGGACCCAGTCTGAAGCTTTCTTT. Translating gives CASSFVGGTQSEAFF.

The chain has TRBV3-1 and TRBJ1-2, with D uncertain. This CDR3 is built from 15 residues. The V and J ends lost 0 bases and 4 bases respectively, with 12 bases between them. Germline-derived CDR1 and CDR2 are LGHDT and YNNKEL (reference sequence). DNA for the CDR3: TGTGCCAGCAGCCAAGATTGGGGAGGGAGCTATGGCTACACCTTC. As protein: CASSQDWGGSYGYTF.

This rearrangement joins TRBV24-1 to TRBJ2-1; TRBD1 agrees at 8 bases. The CDR3 runs 15 residues. Germline V gene sequence: CDR1 KGHDR, CDR2 SFDVKD. The ends lost 9 bases at V and 2 bases at J; junction bases unmatched: 8. CDR3 loop: CATRGQGKTYNEQFF. CDR3 DNA sequence: TGTGCCACCCGCGGACAGGGCAAAACCTACAATGAGCAGTTCTTC.

This clonotype was counted ten times or more. The gene calls are TRBV11-2 and TRBJ2-1, with D possibly matching TRBD2 (5 bases). V lost 0 bases, J lost 2 bases, and 8 bases lay in between. This CDR3 spans 15 amino acids. In germline, CDR1 is SGHAT, CDR2 FQNNGV. In nucleotides, the CDR3 is TGTGCCAGCAGCTTAGATATGGGAGCCTACAATGAGCAGTTCTTC. Its translation: CASSLDMGAYNEQFF.

This clonotype has more than one count but fewer than ten. This chain uses TRBV12-3 or TRBV12-4 with TRBJ1-1; D perhaps matches TRBD1 (6 bases). The CDR3 extends over 14 amino acids. The ends were cut back, 1 base at V and 7 bases at J, with 13 bases in the middle. CDR3 bases: TGTGCCAGCAGTTTAGGGCAGGGGTGGAATGAAGCTTTCTTT. Its protein is CASSLGQGWNEAFF.